One and the same sample provided the 4 T cell receptor beta chains below, sequenced in a study of identical twins. One entry per CDR3 protein results from TCRdb running MiXCR on the 5' RACE reads. Of around 650,000 distinct CDR3 sequences in the sample, less than 9% were seen once. The same data also contributed to another study, on yellow fever vaccine responses in identical twins.

Sequenced input: PBMCs. These receptors all come from a woman between 18 and 30 years old in good health.

This clonotype was recorded many times. The chain couples TRBV7-9 to TRBJ2-3; D is possibly TRBD1 (6 bases). Deletions cut 8 bases from V and 2 bases from J, with 14 bases between. The CDR3 runs 14 residues. Germline V CDR1 and CDR2: SEHNR, FQNEAQ (reference sequence). As DNA, the CDR3 is TGTGCCAGCGCCAGACAGGATTACACAGATACGCAGTATTTT. It encodes CASARQDYTDTQYF.

This clonotype was seen only a few times. The chain combines TRBV20-1 with TRBJ2-1; 9 nucleotides match TRBD2. The CDR3 covers 14 residues. Trimming took 3 bases from V and 10 from J; bases not matched to a gene: 10. Germline V gives CDR1 DFQATT, CDR2 SNEGSKA (reference sequence). The CDR3 DNA follows: TGCAGTGCTAGGAGCGGGGGGCCCTCCGAGGAGCAGTTCTTC. Translation: CSARSGGPSEEQFF.

The rearrangement uses TRBV24-1 and TRBJ2-1; 13 bases are shared with TRBD2. Germline V gene data show CDR1 as KGHDR and CDR2 as SFDVKD. The CDR3 runs to 15 residues. With V trimmed by 7 bases and J by 7 bases, 6 bases remained unmatched. The CDR3 DNA sequence: TGTGCCACCAGAGATGGGACTAGCGGGGAGAATGAGCAGTTCTTC. Translated: CATRDGTSGENEQFF.

This clonotype was detected many times. The chain couples TRBV28 to TRBJ1-5; TRBD1 matches 7 bases. Germline CDR1 is MDHEN and CDR2 is SYDVKM. The CDR3 covers 15 residues. Unmatched junction bases numbered 5, after V lost 5 bases and J lost 1 base. Here the CDR3 DNA reads TGTGCCAGCAGTCCCGACAGGGAAAGCAATCAGCCCCAGCATTTT. Its translation is CASSPDRESNQPQHF. Looking up the rest from reference TRBV28 and TRBJ1-5 gives the full variable domain: DVKVTQSSRYLVKRTGEKVFLECVQDMDHENMFWYRQDPGLGLRLIYFSYDVKMKEKGDIPEGYSVSREKKERFSLILESASTNQTSMYLCASSPDRESNQPQHFGDGTRLSIL.